This T cell receptor beta chain appears in the sequencing data of a study of T cells in localized non-small cell lung cancer. V lost 3 bases and J lost 4; bases outside the gene matches: 6. From germline, CDR1 is LNHNV and CDR2 YYDKDF (reference sequence). CDR3 length equals 15 residues. TCRdb keeps only in-frame clones here, not all; method: immunoSEQ multiplex PCR. The sample contains 25,000 to 35,000 clones, roughly four fifths of which appear only once. The chain uses TRBV15 and TRBJ2-7; TRBD1 agrees at 10 bases. The TCR was taken from a man between 40 and 69 years old with stage III lung adenocarcinoma. The starting material was peripheral blood mononuclear cells, obtained before any cancer treatment. The CDR3 region has the DNA TGTGCCACCAGCAGCCCGGGACAGGGGTTTTACGAGCAGTACGTC. This sequence encodes CATSSPGQGFYEQYV.